The 20 T cell receptor beta chains below come from one sample, sequenced in a study of tumor-infiltrating lymphocytes in primary liver carcinoma (dated by TCRdb to about 2017). Sequencing instrument: Illumina HiSeq 2500. Starting from roughly 500 ng total RNA, TCRbeta-specific cDNA was produced by reverse transcription with a constant-region primer and ProtoScript II reverse transcriptase. TCRbeta libraries were built with three nested multiplex PCR rounds, a slightly modified ARM-PCR procedure. Each of the first two PCR rounds ran for approximately 10 cycles using multiplex TRBV1-TRBV30 forward primers together with a Cbeta reverse primer. TCRdb trimmed public reads at Q25 via fastp, called clones via MiXCR and kept in-frame beta chains. Each entry is one CDR3 protein sequence, shown with its most common DNA and genes. The sample table records 100,000 or so distinct CDR3 sequences; 55% to 80% of these occur just once. The ten largest clones represent 9% to 15% of the sample.

Total RNA and DNA were co-extracted from about 19-30 mg of bulk tissue with the AllPrep DNA/RNA mini kit, without cell sorting. The specimen sequenced was liver tumor tissue from sampling region 2. The cell subset or site label for this specimen denotes: tumor region T2, inferior pole. Receptors originate from a woman in her sixties or seventies with primary liver carcinoma and hepatitis B virus infection.

The DNA for the CDR3 is TGTGCCAGCAGTTCCCAGGGGGTTTTTAACTACAATGAGCAGTTCTTC. This sequence encodes CASSSQGVFNYNEQFF. The rearrangement links TRBV28 to TRBJ2-1; 7 bases match TRBD1. J lost 3 bases, V lost 4 bases, and 9 bases had no gene match. The CDR3 length is 16 residues. Per the germline V gene, CDR1 is MDHEN and CDR2 is SYDVKM.

Written as DNA, the CDR3 is TGTGCCAGCAGCTCGGGGATTAGCGGGATAGGTAAAAACATTCAGTACTTC. Translation: CASSSGISGIGKNIQYF. The chain carries TRBV6-2 or TRBV6-3 and TRBJ2-4, with 8 bases lining up with TRBD2. V lost 6 bases to trimming and J lost 4 bases; unmatched junction nucleotides: 14. Per germline, CDR1 MNHEY and CDR2 SVGEGT. CDR3 length: 17 residues.

This clonotype was seen only a few times. A read error may explain this, as a much larger clone is one base away. V gene TRBV6-2 or TRBV6-3 combines with J gene TRBJ2-1, with TRBD2 as a possible D gene (5 bases). Germline V gives CDR1 MNHEY, CDR2 SVGEGT. This CDR3 region has 13 residues. This chain's CDR3 is CATLVGVRNEQFF. The CDR3 region has the DNA TGTGCTACTCTGGTGGGAGTGAGGAATGAGCAGTTCTTC.

About this clonotype: This may come from a read error, since a much larger clone is one base off. This chain uses TRBV5-1 with TRBJ2-3; D is unresolved. In germline, CDR1 is SGHRS, CDR2 YFSETQ. The CDR3 spans 14 residues. The DNA of the CDR3 is TGCGCCAGGAGCTTGACCCCCCGAGCAGATACGCAGTATTTT. This sequence encodes CARSLTPRADTQYF.

In regard to this clonotype: This may stem from a read error, because a much larger clone lies one nucleotide away. The J gene is TRBJ2-1, the V gene TRBV28; 7 bases align to TRBD1. Germline loops: CDR1 MDHEN, CDR2 SYDVKM. The junction had 30 bases not matched to a gene; V was cut back by 10 bases and J by 9 bases. The CDR3 has 19 amino acids. The DNA for the CDR3 is TGTGCCAACACCCAAGTCCCGGGACAGAGGCATTCCGGGGCTGGTGAGCAGTTCTTC. Translated: CANTQVPGQRHSGAGEQFF.

This clonotype was picked up one time. It may be a read error: a sequence one base away is much more abundant. The chain is built from TRBV28 and TRBJ1-1; a weak D match, TRBD1 (6 bases). V gave up 7 bases and J gave up 1 base, with 13 bases separating them. Per germline, CDR1 MDHEN and CDR2 SYDVKM. The CDR3 extends over 14 amino acids. CDR3 DNA: TGTGCCAGCACTCAGTCGGGACAGAACACTGAAGCTTTCTTT. It codes for CASTQSGQNTEAFF.

A note on this clonotype: This may be a read error, as it is one base from a much larger clone. This rearrangement joins TRBV28 to TRBJ1-4; 10 bases agree with TRBD1. The CDR3 sequence is 17 residues long. Germline CDR1 MDHEN, CDR2 SYDVKM. The CDR3 is CASSLSGTGATNERLFF. The CDR3 DNA is TGTGCCAGCAGTTTATCCGGGACAGGGGCAACTAATGAAAGACTGTTTTTT.

This clonotype turned up a few times. This may stem from a read error, because a much larger clone lies one nucleotide away. This sequence joins TRBV10-1 and TRBJ2-2; 7 nucleotides align to TRBD1. CDR1 WNHNN and CDR2 SYGVQD come from the germline V gene (reference sequence). This CDR3 region has 16 residues. V was clipped by 0 bases and J by 2 bases; unmatched bases: 3. The CDR3 coding sequence is TGCGCCAGCAGTGAGTCGAGGGGGCGAAACACCGGGGAGCTGTTTTTT. It translates to CASSESRGRNTGELFF.

Of note for this clonotype: Given the absence of the conserved phenylalanine or tryptophan at the CDR3 end, a read error is likely. The chain links TRBV11-3 to TRBJ2-7; D may be TRBD1 or TRBD2 (6 bases each). The CDR3 length is 15 residues. The germline V and J ends were trimmed by 6 bases and 3 bases, with 18 bases remaining between them. Germline assignment: CDR1 SGHNT and CDR2 YENEEA. In DNA, the CDR3 is TGTGCCAGCAGTCCCGGGACTGGGGGCAACTACGAGCAGTACATC. Translating it yields CASSPGTGGNYEQYI.

This clonotype was found once. The CDR3 loop reads CASSHDSGSYNEQFF. For the CDR3, the DNA is TGTGCCAGCAGCCATGATAGCGGATCCTACAATGAGCAGTTCTTC. The chain joins TRBV4-2 to TRBJ2-1; tentatively, D is TRBD2 (6 bases). This CDR3 contains 15 residues. CDR1 LGHNA and CDR2 YNFKEQ come from the germline V gene. V gave up 3 bases and J gave up 1 base, with 10 bases separating them.

Turning to this clonotype: Relative to the germline gene, one junction end is altered; a read error may explain this. This chain connects TRBV6-5 to TRBJ1-6; D perhaps matches TRBD1 (5 bases). Germline lookup yields CDR1 MNHEY and CDR2 SVGAGI. The CDR3 sequence is 14 residues long. This CDR3 reads CVSPTVGDNSPFHF. The CDR3 DNA is TGTGTCAGCCCGACAGTAGGGGATAATTCACCCTTCCACTTT.

This clonotype was counted at least ten times. This rearrangement joins TRBV7-8 to TRBJ1-1; D is unresolved. Germline lookup yields CDR1 SGHVS and CDR2 FQNEAQ. The length of the CDR3 is 12 residues. Deletions cut 3 bases from V and 1 base from J, with 3 bases between. CDR3 sequence: CASSFRNTEAFF. The CDR3 coding sequence is TGTGCCAGCAGCTTCCGGAACACTGAAGCTTTCTTT.

A word on this clonotype: The conserved closing phenylalanine or tryptophan is absent in this CDR3, likely reflecting a read error. The rearrangement links TRBV6-6 to TRBJ2-7; D is undetermined. The CDR3 has 12 amino acids. Germline CDR1 reads MNHNY; CDR2 reads SVGAGI (reference sequence). Between the trimmed V and J ends, which lost 7 bases and 0 bases, there was a span of 7 bases. The CDR3 loop is CASISASYEQYL. The CDR3 DNA reads as TGTGCCAGCATTTCAGCCTCCTACGAGCAGTACCTC.

In regard to this clonotype: A read error may account for a junction end that differs from germline. The chain uses TRBV29-1 and TRBJ1-1; no clear D gene. CDR1 and CDR2 (germline): SQVTM, ANQGSEA. The CDR3 consists of 13 residues. The CDR3 loop reads CSAETRYGTETFF. The CDR3, as DNA: TGCAGCGCGGAGACGAGGTATGGCACTGAAACTTTCTTT.

As for this clonotype: Germline and junction disagree at one end, which may indicate a read error. The V call is TRBV29-1, the J call TRBJ1-5; D ambiguous. The germline V gene encodes CDR1 SQVTM and CDR2 ANQGSEA. CDR3 length: 12 amino acids. DNA for the CDR3: TGCAGCGTTGGGACCTCTTCTCAGGCCCAGCACTTT. This translates into CSVGTSSQAQHF. The variable domain in full, with the rest retrieved from reference TRBV29-1 and TRBJ1-5, is SAVISQKPSRDICQRGTSLTIQCQVDSQVTMMFWYRQQPGQSLTLIATANQGSEATYESGFVIDKFPISRPNLTFSTLTVSNMSPEDSSIYLCSVGTSSQAQHFGDGTRLSIL.

A word on this clonotype: At one boundary the junction diverges from the germline segment, which might be a read error. V and J are TRBV28 and TRBJ2-6, with TRBD1 matching 11 bases. CDR1 and CDR2 (germline): MDHEN, SYDVKM. The CDR3 length is 18 residues. The CDR3 nucleotides are TGTACCAGCTTCAGAGGGGACAGGGGGAATGTTGGGGCCAACGTCCTGACTTTC. Its protein is CTSFRGDRGNVGANVLTF.

A word on this clonotype: The germline gene is not matched at one end of the junction; a read error may be the cause. The V call is TRBV6-5, the J call TRBJ1-1; D may be TRBD1 (5 bases). From germline, CDR1 is MNHEY and CDR2 SVGAGI. The CDR3 length is 13 residues. The CDR3 DNA is TGTGCCAGCAGCGGAGCCGCCCTAGGGGAAGCCTTCTTT. This codes for CASSGAALGEAFF.

About this clonotype: The conserved phenylalanine or tryptophan is not found at the CDR3 terminus, so this likely reflects a read error. The CDR3 bases are TGTGCCATCAACTTAGAAGGAGGCCCCTACGAGCAGTACTCC. Residues: CAINLEGGPYEQYS. This chain connects TRBV11-2 to TRBJ2-7; the D gene is possibly TRBD2 (5 bases). Trimming shortened V by 10 bases and J by 2 bases, and 18 bases separated the two germline ends. Germline CDR1 reads SGHAT; CDR2 reads FQNNGV. CDR3 size: 14 residues.

Concerning this clonotype: A much larger clone differs by one base, so this may be a read error. V is TRBV4-1 and J is TRBJ1-3; TRBD1 matches at 8 bases. In germline, CDR1 is MGHRA, CDR2 YSYEKL. CDR3 length: 15 amino acids. J lost 3 bases, V lost 4 bases, and 5 bases had no gene match. CDR3 loop: CASSRRGQVGNTIYF. CDR3 nucleotide sequence: TGCGCCAGCAGCCGACGGGGACAGGTTGGAAACACCATATATTTT.

This clonotype was picked up a small number of times. A much larger clonotype is one base distant, so this may be a read error. V is TRBV6-5 and J is TRBJ1-2; a possible D gene is TRBD1 (5 bases). Germline V gives CDR1 MNHEY, CDR2 SVGAGI. The CDR3 length is 15 residues. Trimming stripped 2 bases from V and 7 bases from J, with 17 bases between. The CDR3 DNA sequence: TGTGCCAGCAGTTACCCGATTACAGGTGGTCGTGGCTACACCTTC. Its protein product is CASSYPITGGRGYTF.